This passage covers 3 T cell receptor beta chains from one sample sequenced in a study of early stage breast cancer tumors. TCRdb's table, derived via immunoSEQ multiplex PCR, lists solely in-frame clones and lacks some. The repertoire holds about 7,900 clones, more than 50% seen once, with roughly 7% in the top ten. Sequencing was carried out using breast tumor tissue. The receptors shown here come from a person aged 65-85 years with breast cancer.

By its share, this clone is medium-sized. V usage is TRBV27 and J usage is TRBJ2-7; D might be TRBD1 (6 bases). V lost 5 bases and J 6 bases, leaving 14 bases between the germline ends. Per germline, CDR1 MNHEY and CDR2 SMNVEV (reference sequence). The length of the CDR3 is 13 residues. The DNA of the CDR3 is TGTGCCAGCAGTCCCCAGGGGATATTCGAGCAGTACTTC. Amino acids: CASSPQGIFEQYF.

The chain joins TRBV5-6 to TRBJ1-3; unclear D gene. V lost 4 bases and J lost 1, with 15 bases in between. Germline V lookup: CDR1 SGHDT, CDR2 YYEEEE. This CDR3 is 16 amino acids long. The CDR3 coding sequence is TGTGCCAGCAGCCCCGGTTTAGCACCGTCTGGAAACACCATATATTTT. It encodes CASSPGLAPSGNTIYF.

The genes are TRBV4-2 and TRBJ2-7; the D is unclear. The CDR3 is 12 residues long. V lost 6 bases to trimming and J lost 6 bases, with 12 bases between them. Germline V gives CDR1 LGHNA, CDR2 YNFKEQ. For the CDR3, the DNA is TGTGCCAGCAGTCCAACCCCAGGCGAGCAGTACTTC. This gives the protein CASSPTPGEQYF.